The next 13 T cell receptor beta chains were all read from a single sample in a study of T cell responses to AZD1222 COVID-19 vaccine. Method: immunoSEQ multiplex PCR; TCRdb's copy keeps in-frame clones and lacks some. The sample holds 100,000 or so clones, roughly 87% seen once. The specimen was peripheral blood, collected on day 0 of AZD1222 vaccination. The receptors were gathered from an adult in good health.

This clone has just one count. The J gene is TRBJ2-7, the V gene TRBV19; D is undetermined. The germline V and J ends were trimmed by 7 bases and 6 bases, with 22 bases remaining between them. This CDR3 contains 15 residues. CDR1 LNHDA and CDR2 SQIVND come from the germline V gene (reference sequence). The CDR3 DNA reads TGTGCCAGTACCCCATCGCGCGACCGCGTCGGCGAGCAGTACTTC. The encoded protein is CASTPSRDRVGEQYF.

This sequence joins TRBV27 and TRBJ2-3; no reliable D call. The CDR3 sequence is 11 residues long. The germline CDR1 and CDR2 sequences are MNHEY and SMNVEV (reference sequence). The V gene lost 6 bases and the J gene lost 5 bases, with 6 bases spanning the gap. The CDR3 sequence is CASSKGDTQYF. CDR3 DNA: TGTGCCAGCAGCAAGGGAGATACGCAGTATTTT.

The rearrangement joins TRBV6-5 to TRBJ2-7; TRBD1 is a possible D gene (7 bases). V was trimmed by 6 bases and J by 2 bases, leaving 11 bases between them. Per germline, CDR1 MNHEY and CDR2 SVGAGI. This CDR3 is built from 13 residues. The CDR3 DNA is TGTGCCAGCAGGGCGGGACAGACCTACGAGCAGTACTTC. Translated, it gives CASRAGQTYEQYF.

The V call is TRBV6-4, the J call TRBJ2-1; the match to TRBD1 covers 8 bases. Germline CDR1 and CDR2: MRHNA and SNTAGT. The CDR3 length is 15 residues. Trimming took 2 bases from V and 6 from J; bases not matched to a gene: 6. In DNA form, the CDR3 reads TGTGCCAGCAGTGACGCCGGACAGGGAGTCAATGAGCAGTTCTTC. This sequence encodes CASSDAGQGVNEQFF.

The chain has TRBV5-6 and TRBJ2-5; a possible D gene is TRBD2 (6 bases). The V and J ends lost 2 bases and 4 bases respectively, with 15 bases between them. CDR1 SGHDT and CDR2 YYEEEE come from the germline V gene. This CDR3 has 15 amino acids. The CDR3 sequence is CASSFREMGGETQYF. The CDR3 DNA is TGTGCCAGCAGCTTTCGGGAGATGGGGGGAGAGACCCAGTACTTC.

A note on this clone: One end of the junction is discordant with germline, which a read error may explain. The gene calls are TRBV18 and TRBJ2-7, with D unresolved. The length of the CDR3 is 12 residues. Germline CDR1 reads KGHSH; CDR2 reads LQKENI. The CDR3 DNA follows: TGTGCCAGCTCACCATCTTCCTCCGAGCAGTACTTC. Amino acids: CASSPSSSEQYF.

The CDR3 here is CASREGQGVETQYF. The CDR3 DNA is TGTGCCAGCAGGGAAGGACAGGGCGTGGAGACCCAGTACTTC. The genes are TRBV7-9 and TRBJ2-5; 8 positions agree with TRBD1. Germline CDR1 and CDR2: SEHNR and FQNEAQ (reference sequence). V dropped 6 bases and J dropped 5; count of bases not matched to a gene: 8. The CDR3 is 14 residues long.

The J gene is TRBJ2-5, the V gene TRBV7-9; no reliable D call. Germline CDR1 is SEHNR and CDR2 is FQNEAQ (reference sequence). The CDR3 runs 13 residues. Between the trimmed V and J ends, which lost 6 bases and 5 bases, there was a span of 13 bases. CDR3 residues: CASSLHPRETQYF. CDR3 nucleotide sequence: TGTGCCAGCAGTTTGCATCCCAGGGAGACCCAGTACTTC. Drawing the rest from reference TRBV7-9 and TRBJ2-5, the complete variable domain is DTGVSQNPRHKITKRGQNVTFRCDPISEHNRLYWYRQTLGQGPEFLTYFQNEAQLEKSRLLSDRFSAERPKGSFSTLEIQRTEQGDSAMYLCASSLHPRETQYFGPGTRLLVL.

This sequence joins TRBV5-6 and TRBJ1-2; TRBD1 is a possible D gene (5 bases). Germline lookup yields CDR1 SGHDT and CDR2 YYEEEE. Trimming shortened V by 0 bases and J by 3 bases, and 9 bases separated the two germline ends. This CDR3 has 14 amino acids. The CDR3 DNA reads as TGTGCCAGCAGCTTGGCCAGGGAAGACTATGGCTACACCTTC. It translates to CASSLAREDYGYTF.

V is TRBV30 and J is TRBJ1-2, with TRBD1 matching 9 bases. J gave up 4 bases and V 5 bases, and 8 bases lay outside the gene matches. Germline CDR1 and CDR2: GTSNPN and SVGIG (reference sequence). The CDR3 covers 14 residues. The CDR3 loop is CAWESPDRGYGYTF. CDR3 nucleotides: TGTGCCTGGGAATCTCCGGACAGGGGCTATGGCTACACCTTC.

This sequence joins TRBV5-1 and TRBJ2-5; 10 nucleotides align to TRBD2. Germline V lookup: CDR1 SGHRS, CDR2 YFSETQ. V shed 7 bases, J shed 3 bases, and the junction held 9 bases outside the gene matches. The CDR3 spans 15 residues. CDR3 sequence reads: CASARQGLAEETQYF. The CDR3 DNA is TGCGCCAGCGCGCGACAAGGACTAGCGGAAGAGACCCAGTACTTC.

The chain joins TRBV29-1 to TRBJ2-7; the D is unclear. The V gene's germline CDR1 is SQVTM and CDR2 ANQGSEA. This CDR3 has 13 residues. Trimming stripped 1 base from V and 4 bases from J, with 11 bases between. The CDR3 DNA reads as TGCAGCGTTGAAGGACACGGCCAGTACGAGCAGTACTTC. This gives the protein CSVEGHGQYEQYF.

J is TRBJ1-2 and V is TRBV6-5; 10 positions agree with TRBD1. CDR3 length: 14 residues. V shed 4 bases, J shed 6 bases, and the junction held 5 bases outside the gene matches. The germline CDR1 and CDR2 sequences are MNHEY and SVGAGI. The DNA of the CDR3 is TGTGCCAGCAGTTTGACAGGGGGCTTGAATGGCTACACCTTC. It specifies CASSLTGGLNGYTF.